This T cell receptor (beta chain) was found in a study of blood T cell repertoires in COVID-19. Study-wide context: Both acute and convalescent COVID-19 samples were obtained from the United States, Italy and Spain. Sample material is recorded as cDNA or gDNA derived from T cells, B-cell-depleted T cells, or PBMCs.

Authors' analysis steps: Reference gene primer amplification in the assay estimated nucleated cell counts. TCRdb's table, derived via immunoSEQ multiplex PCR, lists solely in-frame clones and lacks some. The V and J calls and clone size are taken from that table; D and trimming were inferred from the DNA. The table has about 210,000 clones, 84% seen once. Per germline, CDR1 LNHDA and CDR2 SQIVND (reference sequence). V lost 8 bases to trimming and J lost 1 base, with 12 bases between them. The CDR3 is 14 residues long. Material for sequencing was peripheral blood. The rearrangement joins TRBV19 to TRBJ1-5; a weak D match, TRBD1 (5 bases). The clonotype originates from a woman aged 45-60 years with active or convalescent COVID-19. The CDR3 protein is CASVGGGSNQPQHF. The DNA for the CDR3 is TGTGCCAGTGTCGGGGGGGGGAGCAATCAGCCCCAGCATTTT. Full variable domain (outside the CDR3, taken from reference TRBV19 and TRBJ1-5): DGGITQSPKYLFRKEGQNVTLSCEQNLNHDAMYWYRQDPGQGLRLIYYSQIVNDFQKGDIAEGYSVSREKKESFPLTVTSAQKNPTAFYLCASVGGGSNQPQHFGDGTRLSIL.